Following are 15 T cell receptor beta chains from one sample sequenced in a study of radiation and T cells in renal cell carcinoma. Sequenced by immunoSEQ multiplex PCR; TCRdb stores in-frame clones only, minus some. The data contain some 140,000 clones, roughly 90% of them singletons. The time point was: baseline pretreatment blood. Treatment defined: 15 Gy SBRT to primary tumor, nephrectomy 4 weeks later. Sequenced material: blood, taken from a patient whose treatment included radiotherapy and nephrectomy. Every receptor here comes from a woman between 50 and 59 years old with renal cell carcinoma.

The chain combines TRBV19 with TRBJ1-5; D is unresolved. The V end lost 7 bases, the J end lost 6 bases, and 10 bases lay between the germline ends. The CDR3 has 12 residues. Germline lookup yields CDR1 LNHDA and CDR2 SQIVND (reference sequence). CDR3 sequence reads: CASTQGAQPQHF. CDR3 nucleotides: TGTGCCAGTACACAAGGAGCTCAGCCCCAGCATTTT.

The V gene is TRBV6-5, the J gene TRBJ1-6; the D gene is possibly TRBD1 (6 bases). Germline V lookup: CDR1 MNHEY, CDR2 SVGAGI. The CDR3 extends over 12 amino acids. Between the trimmed V and J ends, which lost 6 bases and 15 bases, there was a span of 15 bases. CDR3 DNA sequence: TGTGCCAGCAGCGGGGACATTTCGCGCCTCCACTTT. It translates to CASSGDISRLHF.

This rearrangement joins TRBV7-6 to TRBJ1-4, with a weak D call TRBD1 (6 bases). V was shortened by 5 bases and J by 8 bases, with 12 bases between the two germline ends. CDR1 SGHVS and CDR2 FNYEAQ come from the germline V gene. The CDR3 length is 13 residues. CDR3 DNA sequence: TGTGCCAGCAGCCAGGGGCCCCTCGAAAAACTGTTTTTT. It specifies CASSQGPLEKLFF.

This chain joins TRBV5-4 and TRBJ1-2; 7 bases align to TRBD1. V lost 2 bases to trimming and J lost 5 bases; unmatched junction nucleotides: 6. The CDR3 runs to 14 residues. In germline, CDR1 is SGHNT, CDR2 YYREEE (reference sequence). The CDR3 is CASSFPGGRYGYTF. The DNA for the CDR3 is TGTGCCAGCAGCTTCCCAGGGGGGAGATATGGCTACACCTTC.

The CDR3, as DNA: TGTGCCAGCAGTGCACCGGGACAGGGACAAGAGACCCAGTACTTC. Amino acids: CASSAPGQGQETQYF. J is TRBJ2-5 and V is TRBV6-6, with 9 bases matching TRBD1. The CDR3 is made up of 15 amino acids. After removal of 5 bases from V and 2 bases from J, the junction contained 6 bases not matched to a gene. Germline values: CDR1 MNHNY, CDR2 SVGAGI (reference sequence).

V gene TRBV6-6 combines with J gene TRBJ1-4; 7 bases are shared with TRBD1. The germline gives CDR1 MNHNY, CDR2 SVGAGI (reference sequence). V shed 6 bases and J 4 bases; nucleotides not matched to a gene: 2. This CDR3 region has 13 residues. CDR3 DNA: TGTGCCAGCAGAGCAGGGGGTAATGAAAAACTGTTTTTT. This encodes CASRAGGNEKLFF.

A single count supports this clone. The CDR3 reads CASSQQGRWYQETQYF. The CDR3, as DNA: TGCGCCAGCAGCCAACAGGGACGGTGGTACCAAGAGACCCAGTACTTC. The chain carries TRBV4-3 and TRBJ2-5; D may correspond to TRBD1 or TRBD2 (5 bases each). V lost 2 bases and J 0 bases, leaving 13 bases between the germline ends. Germline CDR1 LGHNA, CDR2 YSLEER. This CDR3 spans 16 amino acids.

The V call is TRBV7-8, the J call TRBJ2-1; 9 nucleotides agree with TRBD1. CDR1 is SGHVS, CDR2 FQNEAQ, per germline. This CDR3 region has 17 residues. Germline trimming cut 5 bases from V and 0 bases from J; bases unmatched to any gene: 8. DNA for the CDR3: TGTGCCAGCAGCCTTGGACAGGGGTCAATCTCCTACAATGAGCAGTTCTTC. Translated: CASSLGQGSISYNEQFF. Full variable domain (rest looked up from reference TRBV7-8 and TRBJ2-1): GAGVSQSPRYKVAKRGQDVALRCDPISGHVSLFWYQQALGQGPEFLTYFQNEAQLDKSGLPSDRFFAERPEGSVSTLKIQRTQQEDSAVYLCASSLGQGSISYNEQFFGPGTRLTVL.

The chain combines TRBV6-6 with TRBJ1-6, with D uncertain. The CDR3 is made up of 15 amino acids. The V end lost 5 bases, the J end lost 9 bases, and 17 bases lay between the germline ends. Germline-derived CDR1 and CDR2 are MNHNY and SVGAGI (reference sequence). The CDR3 reads CASSLLTAGGSPLHF. The CDR3 DNA sequence: TGTGCCAGCAGTCTCCTCACAGCCGGCGGTTCACCCCTCCACTTT.

The chain has TRBV7-9 and TRBJ2-3, with 8 bases that match TRBD1. Losses at the gene ends were 5 bases for V and 5 bases for J; bases not matched to a gene: 12. The CDR3 consists of 16 residues. Germline assignment: CDR1 SEHNR and CDR2 FQNEAQ (reference sequence). This CDR3 is CASSPKTGVEIDTQYF. As DNA, the CDR3 is TGTGCCAGCAGCCCAAAGACAGGGGTCGAAATAGATACGCAGTATTTT.

The rearrangement links TRBV5-6 to TRBJ2-2, with D possibly being TRBD1 (5 bases). V lost 3 bases and J 4 bases, leaving 13 bases between the germline ends. Germline V CDR1 and CDR2: SGHDT, YYEEEE. The CDR3 length is 15 residues. CDR3 loop: CASSWIQGSTGELFF. The CDR3 DNA sequence: TGTGCCAGCAGCTGGATCCAGGGTAGCACCGGGGAGCTGTTTTTT.

The V call is TRBV25-1, the J call TRBJ2-3, with TRBD2 matching over 8 bases. Germline-derived CDR1 and CDR2 are MGHDK and SYGVNS. Trimming removed 4 bases from V and 3 bases from J; junction bases left unmatched: 6. The CDR3 has 15 residues. The CDR3: CASSAGGRLTDTQYF. CDR3 sequence (DNA): TGTGCCAGCAGTGCGGGAGGGCGACTGACAGATACGCAGTATTTT.

The chain combines TRBV15 with TRBJ2-3; D ambiguous. Germline-derived CDR1 and CDR2 are LNHNV and YYDKDF (reference sequence). There are 15 residues in the CDR3. V shed 7 bases and J shed 6 bases, with 20 bases lying between them. CDR3 sequence (DNA): TGTGCCACCACCAAACGCGACTTTGCTGGTGATACGCAGTATTTT. Its protein product is CATTKRDFAGDTQYF.

As regards this clone: Germline is not matched at one junction end, which may reflect a read error. The V gene is TRBV7-7, the J gene TRBJ2-1; 7 bases align to TRBD2. Germline V gene lookup returns CDR1 SSHAT and CDR2 FNYEAQ (reference sequence). This CDR3 is built from 15 residues. For the CDR3, the DNA is TGTGCTAGCAGCTTAGCGGGTCGGAATTTAGGTGAGCAGTTCTTC. It translates to CASSLAGRNLGEQFF.

In its sample, this clone was seen once. The chain uses TRBV7-6 and TRBJ2-1, with unresolved D. The CDR3 has 11 amino acids. Trimming removed 4 bases from V and 8 bases from J, with 6 bases in between. Germline CDR1 and CDR2: SGHVS and FNYEAQ. The CDR3 DNA reads TGTGCCAGCAGCTCCGAGTATGAGCAGTTCTTC. It encodes CASSSEYEQFF. The whole variable domain, remainder taken from reference TRBV7-6 and TRBJ2-1, is GAGVSQSPRYKVTKRGQDVALRCDPISGHVSLYWYRQALGQGPEFLTYFNYEAQQDKSGLPNDRFSAERPEGSISTLTIQRTEQRDSAMYRCASSSEYEQFFGPGTRLTVL.